This record concerns one T cell receptor (beta chain) sequence. Transcripts of RNA were the source for amplifying TCR beta CDR3 regions. HTBI primers served in a first-round RT-PCR, which a second-round multiplex PCR followed. Each CDR3 protein is one row after TCRdb ran MiXCR on the multiplex PCR reads. The sample holds some 160,000 distinct CDR3 sequences, 35% to 50% seen once. The data were obtained in a study of Graves' ophthalmopathy and Graves' hyperthyroidism. Germline CDR1 is MNHEY and CDR2 is SMNVEV (reference sequence). The V and J ends lost 8 bases and 8 bases respectively, with 18 bases between them. The CDR3 consists of 13 residues.

The source material was peripheral blood. This sequence was found in a man aged 25 to 45 with Graves' ophthalmopathy. The chain is built from TRBV27 and TRBJ1-1; D is unresolved. As DNA, the CDR3 is TGTGCCAGCCTCAGCAGCGGACGCGCAGAAGCTTTCTTT. Translated, it gives CASLSSGRAEAFF.